This T cell receptor (beta chain) was found in a study of blood T cells in healthy people across ages. This CDR3 is 19 amino acids long. Germline values: CDR1 MGHRA, CDR2 YSYEKL. The ends lost 0 bases at V and 8 bases at J; junction bases unmatched: 15. The authors ran a second PCR of 7 to 11 cycles using a sample-barcoded 5' primer and a J-beta primer mix. Via MiXCR, TCRdb re-called the 5' RACE reads, giving one row per CDR3 protein. The sample comprises over 750,000 distinct CDR3 sequences, approximately 25% of which are singletons, and around 9.2% rests with the top ten. These data were also reused for a study on T cells of mothers and their children.

The chain links TRBV4-1 to TRBJ2-1; 11 positions agree with TRBD2. This clonotype was sampled from a boy younger than 18 in good health. Sequencing was performed on blood. CDR3 amino acids: CASSQDGRGFSGRGDEQFF. The CDR3 bases are TGCGCCAGCAGCCAAGACGGGAGGGGTTTTAGCGGGAGGGGGGATGAGCAGTTCTTC.